The clone carrying this T cell receptor (beta chain) was counted a few times. This sample was taken from a study of shared clonotypes between healthy human individuals. Germline V gene lookup returns CDR1 SGHAT and CDR2 FQNNGV. Trimming removed 4 bases from V and 5 bases from J; junction bases left unmatched: 3. CDR3 length equals 14 residues. Method: immunoSEQ multiplex PCR; TCRdb's copy keeps in-frame clones and lacks some. This table holds under 80,000 clones, about 63% found once. The sequence derives from a man aged 25-45 years in good health. What was sequenced was memory CD8+ T cells sorted from blood. Subset indicated: CD45RO+ cells pooled with CCR7-negative TemRA cells. The chain is built from TRBV11-2 and TRBJ2-1; 9 nucleotides align to TRBD2. The CDR3 region is CASSSSGNHNEQFF. The DNA of the CDR3 is TGTGCCAGCAGCTCTAGCGGGAACCACAATGAGCAGTTCTTC.